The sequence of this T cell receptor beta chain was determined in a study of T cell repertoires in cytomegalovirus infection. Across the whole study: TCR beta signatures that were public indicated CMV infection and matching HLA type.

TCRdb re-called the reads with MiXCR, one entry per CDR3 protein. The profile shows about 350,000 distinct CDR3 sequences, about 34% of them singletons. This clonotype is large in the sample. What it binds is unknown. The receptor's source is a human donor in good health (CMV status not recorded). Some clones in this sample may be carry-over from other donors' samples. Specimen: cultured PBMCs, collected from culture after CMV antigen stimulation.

The CDR3 is CASSQQGSGNQPQHF. The CDR3, as DNA: TGTGCCAGCAGCCAACAGGGATCGGGCAATCAGCCCCAGCATTTT. J is TRBJ1-5 and V is TRBV7-2; tentative D call: TRBD1 (6 bases). Germline V gene data show CDR1 as SGHTA and CDR2 as FQGNSA. V lost 5 bases, J lost 2 bases, and 13 bases lay in between. This CDR3 region has 15 residues.